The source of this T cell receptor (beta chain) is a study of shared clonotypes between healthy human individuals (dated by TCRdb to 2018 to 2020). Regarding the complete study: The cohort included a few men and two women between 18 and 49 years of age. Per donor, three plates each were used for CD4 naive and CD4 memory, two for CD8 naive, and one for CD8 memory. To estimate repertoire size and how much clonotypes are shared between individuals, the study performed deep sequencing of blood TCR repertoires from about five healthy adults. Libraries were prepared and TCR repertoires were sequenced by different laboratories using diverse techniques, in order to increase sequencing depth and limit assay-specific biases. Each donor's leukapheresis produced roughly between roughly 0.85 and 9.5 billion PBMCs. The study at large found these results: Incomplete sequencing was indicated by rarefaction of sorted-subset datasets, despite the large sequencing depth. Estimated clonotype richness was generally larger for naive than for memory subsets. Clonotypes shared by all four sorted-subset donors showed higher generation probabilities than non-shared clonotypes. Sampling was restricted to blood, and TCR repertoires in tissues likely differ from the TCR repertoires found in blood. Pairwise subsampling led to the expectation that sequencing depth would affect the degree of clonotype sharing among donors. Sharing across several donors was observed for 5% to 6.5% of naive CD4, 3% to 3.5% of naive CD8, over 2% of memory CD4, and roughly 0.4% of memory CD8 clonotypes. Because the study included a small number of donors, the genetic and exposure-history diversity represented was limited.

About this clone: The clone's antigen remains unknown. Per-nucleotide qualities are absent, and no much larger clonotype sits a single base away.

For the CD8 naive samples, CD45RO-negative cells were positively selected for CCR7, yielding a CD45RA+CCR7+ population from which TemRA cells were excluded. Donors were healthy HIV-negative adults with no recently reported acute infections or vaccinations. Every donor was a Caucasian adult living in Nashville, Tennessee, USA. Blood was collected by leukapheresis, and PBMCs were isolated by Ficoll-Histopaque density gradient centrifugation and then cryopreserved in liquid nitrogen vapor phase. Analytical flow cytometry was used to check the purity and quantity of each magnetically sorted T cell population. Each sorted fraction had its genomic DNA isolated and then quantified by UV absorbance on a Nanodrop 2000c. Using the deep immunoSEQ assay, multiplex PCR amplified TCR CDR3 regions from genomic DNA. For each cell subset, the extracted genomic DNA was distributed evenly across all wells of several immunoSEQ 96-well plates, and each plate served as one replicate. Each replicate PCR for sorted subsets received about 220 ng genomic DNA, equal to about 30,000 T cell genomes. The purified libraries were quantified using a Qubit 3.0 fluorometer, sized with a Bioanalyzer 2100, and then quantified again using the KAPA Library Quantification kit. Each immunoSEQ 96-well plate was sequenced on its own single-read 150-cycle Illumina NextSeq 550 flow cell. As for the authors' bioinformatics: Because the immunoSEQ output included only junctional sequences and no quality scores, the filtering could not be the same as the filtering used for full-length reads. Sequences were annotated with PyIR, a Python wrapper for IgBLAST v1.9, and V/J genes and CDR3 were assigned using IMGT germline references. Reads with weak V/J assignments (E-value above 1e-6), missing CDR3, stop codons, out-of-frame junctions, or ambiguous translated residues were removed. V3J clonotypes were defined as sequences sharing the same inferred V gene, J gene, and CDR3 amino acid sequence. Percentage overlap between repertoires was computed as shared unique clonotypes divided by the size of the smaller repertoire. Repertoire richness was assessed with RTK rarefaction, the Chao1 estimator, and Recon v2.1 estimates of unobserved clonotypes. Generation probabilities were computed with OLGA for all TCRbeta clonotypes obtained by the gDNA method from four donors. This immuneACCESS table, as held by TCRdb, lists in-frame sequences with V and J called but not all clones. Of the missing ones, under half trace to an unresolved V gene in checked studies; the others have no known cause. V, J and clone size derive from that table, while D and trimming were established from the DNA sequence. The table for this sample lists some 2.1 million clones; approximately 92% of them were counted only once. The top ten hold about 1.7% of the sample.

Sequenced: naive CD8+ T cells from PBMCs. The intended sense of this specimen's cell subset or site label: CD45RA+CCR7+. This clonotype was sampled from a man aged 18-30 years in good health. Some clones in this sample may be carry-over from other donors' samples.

The bases read TGTGCCAGCAGGCCGGGACAGGAGTACGAGCAGTACTTC. It encodes CASRPGQEYEQYF. The chain is encoded by TRBV9 joined to TRBJ2-7, with 8 bases matching TRBD1. Compared with germline, V lacks 5 bases and J lacks 4 bases; bases without a gene match: 5. Including the terminal cysteine and phenylalanine, the CDR3 comprises 13 residues. Only CDR3 DNA is held: 39 bases, read in frame from base 1. CDR1 and CDR2, looked up from the germline V gene, are SGDLS and YYNGEE.